This T cell receptor (beta chain) was observed in a study of Ad26.COV2.S vaccination and SARS-CoV-2 variants. Study in general: By the intramuscular route, Ad26.COV2.S was given once, or twice 56 days apart.

This table comes from immunoSEQ multiplex PCR, and its TCRdb copy is limited to in-frame clones, with some not included. The table shows about 320,000 clones, with just under 85% occurring only once. The germline gives CDR1 ENHRY, CDR2 SYGVKD. Trimming took 2 bases from V and 4 from J; bases not matched to a gene: 1. The CDR3 runs 14 residues. The treatment is: about 20 received Ad26.COV2.S at low or high dose, single or two shots; several received placebo; per-sample allocation not given. Samples came from day 63 after the first vaccine or placebo injection. As regards this clone: The antigen remains unidentified.

Overall study findings and caveats: TCR breadth and depth estimates may have understated total T cell responses. In vaccinated individuals, spike-specific CD8+ and CD4+ T cell responses reportedly displayed substantial breadth.

V usage is TRBV10-3 and J usage is TRBJ1-4; 7 bases map to TRBD1. Sample: peripheral blood, taken in a trial of Ad26.COV2.S vaccine versus placebo. This TCR was sampled from a person aged 18 to 59 who received the Ad26.COV2.S COVID-19 vaccine or a placebo. CDR3 residues: CAISETGVNEKLFF. Here the CDR3 DNA reads TGTGCCATCAGTGAGACAGGGGTTAATGAAAAACTGTTTTTT.